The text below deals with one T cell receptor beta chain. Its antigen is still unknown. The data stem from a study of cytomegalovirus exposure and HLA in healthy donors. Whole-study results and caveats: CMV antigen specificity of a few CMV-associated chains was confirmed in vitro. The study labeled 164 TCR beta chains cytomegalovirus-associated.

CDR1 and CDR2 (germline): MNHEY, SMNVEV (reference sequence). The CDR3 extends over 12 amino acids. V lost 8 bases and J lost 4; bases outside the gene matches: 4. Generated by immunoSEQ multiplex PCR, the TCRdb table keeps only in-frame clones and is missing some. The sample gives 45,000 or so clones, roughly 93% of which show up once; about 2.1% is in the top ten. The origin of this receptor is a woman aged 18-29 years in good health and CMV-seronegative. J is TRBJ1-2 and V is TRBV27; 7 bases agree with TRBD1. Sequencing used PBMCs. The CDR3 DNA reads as TGTGCCAGCGCAAGACAGGGCTATGGCTACACCTTC. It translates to CASARQGYGYTF.